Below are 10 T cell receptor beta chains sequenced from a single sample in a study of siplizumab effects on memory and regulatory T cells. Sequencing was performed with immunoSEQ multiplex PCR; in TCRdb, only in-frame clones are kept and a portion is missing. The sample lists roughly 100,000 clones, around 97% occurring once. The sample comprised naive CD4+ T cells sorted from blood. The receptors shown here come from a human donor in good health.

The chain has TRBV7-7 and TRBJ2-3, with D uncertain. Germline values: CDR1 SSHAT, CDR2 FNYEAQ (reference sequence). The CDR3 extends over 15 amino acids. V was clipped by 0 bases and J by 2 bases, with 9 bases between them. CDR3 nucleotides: TGTGCCAGCAGCTTAGCGGGCAGAACCACAGATACGCAGTATTTT. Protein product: CASSLAGRTTDTQYF.

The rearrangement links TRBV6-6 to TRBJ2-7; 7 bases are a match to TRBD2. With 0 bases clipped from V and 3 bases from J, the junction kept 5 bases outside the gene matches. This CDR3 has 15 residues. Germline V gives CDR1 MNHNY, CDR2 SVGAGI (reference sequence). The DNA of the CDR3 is TGTGCCAGCAGTTACTCGGGGGGGGGAAGCTACGAGCAGTACTTC. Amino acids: CASSYSGGGSYEQYF.

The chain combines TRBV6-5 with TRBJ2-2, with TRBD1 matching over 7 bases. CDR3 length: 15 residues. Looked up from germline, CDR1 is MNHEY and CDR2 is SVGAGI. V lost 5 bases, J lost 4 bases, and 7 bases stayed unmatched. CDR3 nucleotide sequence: TGTGCCAGCAGTCCCCAGGGACAGATCACCGGGGAGCTGTTTTTT. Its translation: CASSPQGQITGELFF.

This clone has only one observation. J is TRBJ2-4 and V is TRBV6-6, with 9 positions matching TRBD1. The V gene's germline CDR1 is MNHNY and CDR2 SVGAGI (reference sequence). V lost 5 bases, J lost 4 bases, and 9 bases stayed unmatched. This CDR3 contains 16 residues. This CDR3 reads CASSPRAGQGKNIQYF. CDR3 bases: TGTGCCAGCAGTCCACGGGCGGGACAGGGTAAAAACATTCAGTACTTC.

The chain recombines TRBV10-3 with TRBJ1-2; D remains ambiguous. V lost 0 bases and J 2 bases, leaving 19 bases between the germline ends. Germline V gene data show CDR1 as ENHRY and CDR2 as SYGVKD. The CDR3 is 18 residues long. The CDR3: CAISESTPRWRPNYGYTF. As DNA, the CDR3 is TGTGCCATCAGTGAGTCGACTCCCCGGTGGCGGCCAAACTATGGCTACACCTTC.

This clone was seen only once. The CDR3 sequence: CASSYSRTANTEAFF. The CDR3 DNA sequence: TGTGCCAGCAGTTACTCGCGGACGGCGAACACTGAAGCTTTCTTT. The rearrangement uses TRBV6-5 and TRBJ1-1; D call uncertain. From germline, CDR1 is MNHEY and CDR2 SVGAGI. The length of the CDR3 is 15 residues. The V end was cut by 0 bases, the J end by 1 base, with 9 bases between.

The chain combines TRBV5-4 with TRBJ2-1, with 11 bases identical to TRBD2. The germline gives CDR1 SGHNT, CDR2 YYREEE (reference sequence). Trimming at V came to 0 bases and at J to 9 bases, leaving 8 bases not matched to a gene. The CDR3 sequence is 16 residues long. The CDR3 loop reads CASSLAGTSGTFEQFF. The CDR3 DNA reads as TGTGCCAGCAGCTTGGCCGGGACTAGCGGTACATTTGAGCAGTTCTTC.

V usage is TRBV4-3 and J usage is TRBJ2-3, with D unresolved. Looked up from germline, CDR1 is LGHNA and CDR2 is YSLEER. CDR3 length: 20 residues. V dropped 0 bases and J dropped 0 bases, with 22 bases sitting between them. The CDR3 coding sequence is TGCGCCAGCAGCCAAGATATCTATGTATTGGCACTTTCTAGCACAGATACGCAGTATTTT. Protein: CASSQDIYVLALSSTDTQYF.

The CDR3 DNA is TGCGCCAGCAGCAAGGGACAGAGCACAGATACGCAGTATTTT. Protein: CASSKGQSTDTQYF. V and J are TRBV5-1 and TRBJ2-3; 7 nucleotides align to TRBD1. The CDR3 has 14 amino acids. CDR1 is SGHRS, CDR2 YFSETQ, per germline. V gave up 4 bases and J gave up 0 bases; unmatched junction bases: 2.

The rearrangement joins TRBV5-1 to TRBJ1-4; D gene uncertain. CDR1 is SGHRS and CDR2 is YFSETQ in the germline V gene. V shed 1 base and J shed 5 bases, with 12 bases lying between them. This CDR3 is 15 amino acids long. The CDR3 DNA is TGCGCCAGCAGCTTGCCAGGTCAACCGAATGAAAAACTGTTTTTT. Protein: CASSLPGQPNEKLFF.